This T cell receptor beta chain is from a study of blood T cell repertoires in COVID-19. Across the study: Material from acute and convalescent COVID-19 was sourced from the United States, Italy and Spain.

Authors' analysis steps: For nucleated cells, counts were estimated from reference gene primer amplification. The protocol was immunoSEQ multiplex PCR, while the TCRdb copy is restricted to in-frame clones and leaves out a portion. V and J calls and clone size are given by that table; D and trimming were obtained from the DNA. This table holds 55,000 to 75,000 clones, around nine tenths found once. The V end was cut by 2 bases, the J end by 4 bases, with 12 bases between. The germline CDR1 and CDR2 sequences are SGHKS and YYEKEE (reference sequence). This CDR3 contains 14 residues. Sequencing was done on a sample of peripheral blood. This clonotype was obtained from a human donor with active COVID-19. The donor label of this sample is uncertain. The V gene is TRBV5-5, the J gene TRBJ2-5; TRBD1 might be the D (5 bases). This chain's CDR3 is CASSFLQGSETQYF. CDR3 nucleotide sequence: TGTGCCAGCAGCTTTCTCCAGGGTTCAGAGACCCAGTACTTC.